This is a list of T cell receptor beta chains from one sample in a study of cytomegalovirus exposure and HLA in healthy donors. Here immunoSEQ multiplex PCR was the method, and the copy in TCRdb shows in-frame clones only, minus some. The table includes about 170,000 clones, over 80% detected once. What was sequenced was PBMCs. These receptors originate from a male donor in good health and CMV-seronegative. Each CDR3 is given with its conserved first and last residue. The D gene is left open where the match is weak. Clone size is not always given. Where it is, it says once, few, many or a class for expanded clones.

cdr3_length j_call clone_size v_call d_call cdr3_nt cdr3_aa
14 TRBJ1-2 NA TRBV11-2 TRBD1 TGTGCCAGCAGCCCCGGGACAGTTTTCTATGGCTACACCTTC CASSPGTVFYGYTF
11 TRBJ2-3 NA TRBV27 NA TGTGCCAGCACAGGGTCCGAGACGCAGTATTTT CASTGSETQYF
16 TRBJ2-3 NA TRBV6-1 TRBD1 TGTGCCAGCAGAGAAACAGGGGGCGCAGGGACAGATACGCAGTATTTT CASRETGGAGTDTQYF
15 TRBJ1-4 NA TRBV10-2 TRBD1 TGCGCCAGCAGTACTGACAGGGGGCGCCATGAAAAACTGTTTTTT CASSTDRGRHEKLFF
15 TRBJ1-2 NA TRBV2 TRBD1 TGTGCCAGCAGTGAATTGAGGACAGGGGTTGTTGGCTACACCTTC CASSELRTGVVGYTF
15 TRBJ1-5 few TRBV9 NA TGTGCCAGCAGCGAGGGGCCCAGGCGCAATCAGCCCCAGCATTTT CASSEGPRRNQPQHF
14 TRBJ2-7 NA TRBV4-1 TRBD1 TGCGCCAGCAGCCAACCGACAGGGGCCTACGAGCAGTACTTC CASSQPTGAYEQYF
14 TRBJ1-1 NA TRBV4-3 TRBD1 TGCGCCAGCAGCCAAAAGGGGGCGTACACTGAAGCTTTCTTT CASSQKGAYTEAFF
13 TRBJ2-1 NA TRBV2 NA TGTGCCAGCCAGCCTTGGGCTTCCAATGAGCAGTTCTTC CASQPWASNEQFF
14 TRBJ2-7 NA TRBV7-2 NA TGTGCCAGCACCAACAACAGGGACTCCTACGAGCAGTACTTC CASTNNRDSYEQYF
13 TRBJ1-6 NA TRBV29-1 NA TGCAGCGTGTCGGCACAGGGCGGTTCACCCCTCCACTTT CSVSAQGGSPLHF
15 TRBJ2-3 NA TRBV11-2 NA TGTGCCAGCAGCTTAGAGGGGCGGGGCGCAGATACGCAGTATTTT CASSLEGRGADTQYF
14 TRBJ2-7 NA TRBV6-5 TRBD1 TGTGCCAGCAGGGACAGGGGGAGCTCCTACGAGCAGTACTTC CASRDRGSSYEQYF
15 TRBJ2-7 NA TRBV4-3 TRBD1 TGCGCCAGCAGCCAAGGACAGGGGTATTCCTACGAGCAGTACTTC CASSQGQGYSYEQYF
18 TRBJ2-3 NA TRBV5-6 TRBD2 TGTGCCAGCAGCTCCCCTCCCTCCTTAGCGGGGCGCACAGATACGCAGTATTTT CASSSPPSLAGRTDTQYF
13 TRBJ1-6 NA TRBV30 NA TGTGCCTGGAGCGCCCAGTTCAATTCACCCCTCCACTTT CAWSAQFNSPLHF
17 TRBJ1-3 NA TRBV6-1 TRBD1 TGTGCCAGCAGTGAATTAGGACAGGGGCGGTCTGGAAACACCATATATTTT CASSELGQGRSGNTIYF
16 TRBJ2-3 NA TRBV5-1 TRBD1 TGCGCCAGCAGCTTTTTAAGGGGGCCAGGCGCAGATACGCAGTATTTT CASSFLRGPGADTQYF
13 TRBJ2-2 NA TRBV30 NA TGTGCCTACTTAACAGGGACGGGCGGGGAGCTGTTTTTT CAYLTGTGGELFF
14 TRBJ2-7 NA TRBV5-1 TRBD1 TGCGCCAGCAGCCCTCCGGGACAGAACTACGAGCAGTACTTC CASSPPGQNYEQYF
17 TRBJ1-2 NA TRBV7-9 TRBD1 TGTGCCAGCAGCTTACGCTCCATCGGGACAGGGCGTTCTGGCTACACCTTC CASSLRSIGTGRSGYTF
15 TRBJ1-4 NA TRBV18 TRBD1 TGTGCCAGTTCGACAGGGGGCACGCCTAATGAAAAACTGTTTTTT CASSTGGTPNEKLFF
18 TRBJ2-1 NA TRBV12-5 TRBD2 TGTGCTAGTGGTTTCAACCCCTACTCGCGGGGGGCCGTCGATGAGCAGTTCTTC CASGFNPYSRGAVDEQFF
14 TRBJ1-1 NA TRBV5-1 NA TGCGCCAGCAGCTTGGTTGACGGCGGGACTGAAGCTTTCTTT CASSLVDGGTEAFF
12 TRBJ1-2 NA TRBV19 NA TGTGCCAGTAGTATCCAAGGCGGTGGCTACACCTTC CASSIQGGGYTF
15 TRBJ2-3 NA TRBV5-5 NA TGTGCCAGCAGCAGATGGACAGATAGCACAGATACGCAGTATTTT CASSRWTDSTDTQYF
14 TRBJ1-1 once TRBV29-1 TRBD1 TGCAGCGTGTGCCGACAGGGGGCGCGAACTGAAGCTTTCTTT CSVCRQGARTEAFF
14 TRBJ1-2 NA TRBV4-2 NA TGTGCCAGCAGCCCACTCCAGGGGAACTATGGCTACACCTTC CASSPLQGNYGYTF
15 TRBJ1-2 NA TRBV5-1 TRBD1 TGCGCCAGCAGCTTCGCCGGGACAGGGTTTGATGGCTACACCTTC CASSFAGTGFDGYTF
16 TRBJ2-1 once TRBV4-1 NA TGCGCCAGCAGCCTTCGATCGGCAGGGGTTTACAATGAGCAGTTCTTC CASSLRSAGVYNEQFF
15 TRBJ2-1 NA TRBV7-9 NA TGTGCCAGCAGCTTACGGCGGGACGACGGGAGTGAGCAGTTCTTC CASSLRRDDGSEQFF
15 TRBJ1-2 NA TRBV19 TRBD1 TGTGCCAGTAGTGTACAGGGGAACGGTGTGCATGGCTACACCTTC CASSVQGNGVHGYTF
18 TRBJ2-6 NA TRBV5-6 TRBD1 TGTGCCAGCAGCTTGGACAGGGGGCAATTGTTCGGGGCCAACGTCCTGACTTTC CASSLDRGQLFGANVLTF
18 TRBJ2-5 NA TRBV4-1 TRBD2 TGCGCCAGCAGCCAAGTGCCGGGACTAGCGGGGGGCGGGGAGACCCAGTACTTC CASSQVPGLAGGGETQYF
16 TRBJ1-1 NA TRBV7-9 TRBD1 TGTGCCAGCAGCCAGTACAGGGGGCCGAGGATCACTGAAGCTTTCTTT CASSQYRGPRITEAFF
13 TRBJ2-7 NA TRBV7-9 NA TGTGCCAGCAGTCGGGACAACTCCTACGAGCAGTACTTC CASSRDNSYEQYF
14 TRBJ1-4 NA TRBV6-1 TRBD1 TGTGCCAGCAGTATACAGGGGGCGAGTGAAAAACTGTTTTTT CASSIQGASEKLFF
14 TRBJ1-4 NA TRBV7-9 TRBD1 TGTGCCAGCAGCTCCCAGGGGGCGGGTGAAAAACTGTTTTTT CASSSQGAGEKLFF
14 TRBJ1-5 NA TRBV19 NA TGTGCCAGTCTGCCTCCGCGGGGTGATCAGCCCCAGCATTTT CASLPPRGDQPQHF